This TCR beta chain was sequenced in a study of blood T cell repertoires in COVID-19. Study-level information: Some COVID-19 samples were acute and others convalescent; all came from the United States, Italy and Spain.

In the authors' methods: Quantification of nucleated cells was approximated via reference gene primer amplification. Produced via immunoSEQ multiplex PCR; TCRdb's table is partial and in-frame only. The DNA gave D and trimming, while V, J and clone size come from that table. The table records about 440,000 clones, 70% to 90% of them present only once. Germline loops: CDR1 MNHEY, CDR2 SVGEGT. V gave up 2 bases and J gave up 1 base, with 14 bases separating them. The CDR3 covers 16 residues. Living in 24 US areas, the participants were between 18 and 89 years of age. Participant reports of clinical history set cohort assignment.

The source of this sequence is a woman between 18 and 29 years old with acute COVID-19. Sequenced sample: PBMCs or T cells enriched from blood (not recorded which). The chain is built from TRBV6-2 or TRBV6-3 and TRBJ2-5; D is possibly TRBD1 (5 bases). CDR3 sequence (DNA): TGTGCCAGCAGTTACCCCAGGGAATTGTCCCAAGAGACCCAGTACTTC. Its translation is CASSYPRELSQETQYF.